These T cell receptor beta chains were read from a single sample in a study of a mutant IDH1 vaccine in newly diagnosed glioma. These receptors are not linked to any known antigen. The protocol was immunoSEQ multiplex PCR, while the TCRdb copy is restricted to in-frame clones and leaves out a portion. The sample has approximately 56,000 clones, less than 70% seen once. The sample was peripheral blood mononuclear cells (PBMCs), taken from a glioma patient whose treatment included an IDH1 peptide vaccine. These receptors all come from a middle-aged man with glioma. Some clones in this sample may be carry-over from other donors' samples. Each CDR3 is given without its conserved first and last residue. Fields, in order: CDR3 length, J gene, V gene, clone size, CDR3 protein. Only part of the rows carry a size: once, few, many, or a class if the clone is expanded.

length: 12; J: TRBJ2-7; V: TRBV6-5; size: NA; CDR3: ASSSGQGASEQY
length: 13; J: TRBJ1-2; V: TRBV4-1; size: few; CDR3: ASSQDSGGGYGYT
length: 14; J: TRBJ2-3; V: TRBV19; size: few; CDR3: ASSIGEGPSTDTQY
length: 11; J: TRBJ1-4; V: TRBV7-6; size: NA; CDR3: ASSLVFGKKLF
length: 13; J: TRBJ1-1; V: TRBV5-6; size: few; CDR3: ASSPGTLFYTEAF
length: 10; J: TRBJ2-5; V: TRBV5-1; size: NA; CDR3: ASSFYQETQY
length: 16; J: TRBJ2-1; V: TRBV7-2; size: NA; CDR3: ASSSRGLAGSRGYEQF
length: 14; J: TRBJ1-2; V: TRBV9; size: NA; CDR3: ASSAVPGQDFYGYT
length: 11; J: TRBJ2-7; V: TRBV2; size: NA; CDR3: ASTEGEYYEQY
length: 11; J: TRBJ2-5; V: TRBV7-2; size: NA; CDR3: ASSRAGRETQY
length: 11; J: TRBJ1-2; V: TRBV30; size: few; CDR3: AWNYPGESGYT
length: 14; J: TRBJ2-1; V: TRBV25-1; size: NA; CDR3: ASRPPAGEMYNEQF
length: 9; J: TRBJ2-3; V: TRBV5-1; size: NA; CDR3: ASSSGDTQY
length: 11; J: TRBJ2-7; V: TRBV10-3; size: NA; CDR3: AISTPGSYEQY
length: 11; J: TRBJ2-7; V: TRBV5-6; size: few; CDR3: ASSLNPGGEQY
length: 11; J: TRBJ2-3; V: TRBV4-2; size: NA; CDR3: ASSLDRSDTQY
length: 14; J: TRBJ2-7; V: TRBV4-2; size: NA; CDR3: ASSHNTKGSSYEQY
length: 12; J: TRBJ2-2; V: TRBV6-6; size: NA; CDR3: ASQHGGDTGELF
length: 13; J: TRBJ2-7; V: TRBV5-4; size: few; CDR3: ASSMLDPLWNEQY
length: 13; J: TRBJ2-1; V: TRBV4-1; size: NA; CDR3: ASSQLLAGFNEQF
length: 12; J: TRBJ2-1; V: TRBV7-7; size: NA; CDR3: ASSPDPSWNEQF
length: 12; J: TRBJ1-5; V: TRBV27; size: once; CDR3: ASSPGGQGQPQH
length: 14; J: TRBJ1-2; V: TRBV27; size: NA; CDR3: ASRPMGTVPNYGYT
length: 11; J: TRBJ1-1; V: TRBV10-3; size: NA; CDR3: AISPAGNTEAF
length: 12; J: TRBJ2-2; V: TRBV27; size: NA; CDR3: ASSLYPNTGELF
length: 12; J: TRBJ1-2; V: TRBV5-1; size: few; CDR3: ASSLESGGGGYT